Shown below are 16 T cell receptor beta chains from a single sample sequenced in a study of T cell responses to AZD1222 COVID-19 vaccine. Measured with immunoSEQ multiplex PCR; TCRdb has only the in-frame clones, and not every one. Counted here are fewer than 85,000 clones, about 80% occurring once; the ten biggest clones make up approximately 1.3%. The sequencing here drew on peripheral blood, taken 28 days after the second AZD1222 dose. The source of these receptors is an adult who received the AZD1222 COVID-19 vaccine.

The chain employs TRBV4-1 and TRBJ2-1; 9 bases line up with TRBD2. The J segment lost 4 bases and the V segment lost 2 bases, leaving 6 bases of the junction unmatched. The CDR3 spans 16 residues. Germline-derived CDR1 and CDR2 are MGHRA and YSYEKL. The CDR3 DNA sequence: TGCGCCAGCAGCCAATCCTTAGCGGGAGTTTACAATGAGCAGTTCTTC. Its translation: CASSQSLAGVYNEQFF.

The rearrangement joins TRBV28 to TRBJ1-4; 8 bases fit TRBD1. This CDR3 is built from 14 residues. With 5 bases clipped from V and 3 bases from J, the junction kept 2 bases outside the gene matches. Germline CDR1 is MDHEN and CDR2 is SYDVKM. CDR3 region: CASSVTGANEKLFF. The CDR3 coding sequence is TGTGCCAGCAGTGTGACAGGGGCTAATGAAAAACTGTTTTTT.

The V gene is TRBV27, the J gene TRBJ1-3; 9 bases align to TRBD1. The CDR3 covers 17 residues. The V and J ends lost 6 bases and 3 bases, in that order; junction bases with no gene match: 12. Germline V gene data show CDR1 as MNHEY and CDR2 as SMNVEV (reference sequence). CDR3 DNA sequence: TGTGCCAGCAGGCGGGATTTAAGGGACAGGGTTGGAAACACCATATATTTT. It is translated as CASRRDLRDRVGNTIYF.

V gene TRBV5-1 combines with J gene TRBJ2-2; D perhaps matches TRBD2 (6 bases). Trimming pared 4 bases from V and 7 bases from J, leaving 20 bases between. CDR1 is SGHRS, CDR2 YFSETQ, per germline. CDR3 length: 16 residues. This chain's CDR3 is CASSQGLSYRNGELFF. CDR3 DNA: TGCGCCAGCAGCCAGGGACTTTCCTACAGAAACGGGGAGCTGTTTTTT. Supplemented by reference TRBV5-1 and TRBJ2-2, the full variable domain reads KAGVTQTPRYLIKTRGQQVTLSCSPISGHRSVSWYQQTPGQGLQFLFEYFSETQRNKGNFPGRFSGRQFSNSRSEMNVSTLELGDSALYLCASSQGLSYRNGELFFGEGSRLTVL.

CDR3 sequence: CASSLSLGSANYGYTF. The CDR3 bases are TGTGCCAGTAGTTTGAGTCTTGGCAGCGCTAACTATGGCTACACCTTC. The genes are TRBV19 and TRBJ1-2; D call uncertain. V was trimmed by 5 bases and J by 0 bases, leaving 16 bases between them. Germline V gives CDR1 LNHDA, CDR2 SQIVND (reference sequence). There are 16 residues in the CDR3.

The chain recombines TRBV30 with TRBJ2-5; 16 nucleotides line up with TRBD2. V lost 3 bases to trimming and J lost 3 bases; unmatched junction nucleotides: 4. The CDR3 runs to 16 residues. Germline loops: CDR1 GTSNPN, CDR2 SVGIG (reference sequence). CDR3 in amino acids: CAWSEGTSGREETQYF. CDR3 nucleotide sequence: TGTGCCTGGAGCGAGGGGACTAGCGGGAGGGAAGAGACCCAGTACTTC.

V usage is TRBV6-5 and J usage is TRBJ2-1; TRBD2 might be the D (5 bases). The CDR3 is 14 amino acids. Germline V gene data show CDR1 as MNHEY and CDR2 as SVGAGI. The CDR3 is CAAGRRRGYNEQFF. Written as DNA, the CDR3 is TGTGCGGCTGGCCGAAGACGGGGATACAATGAGCAGTTCTTC.

The DNA of the CDR3 is TGTGCCAGCAGCTCGCCCGCGTCGGGGCAGTATTTT. Encoded protein: CASSSPASGQYF. V gene TRBV7-2 combines with J gene TRBJ2-3; no definite D call. With 4 bases removed from V and 11 bases from J, the gap between germline ends came to 13 bases. Germline CDR1 is SGHTA and CDR2 is FQGNSA. This CDR3 region has 12 residues. Full variable domain (outside the CDR3, taken from reference TRBV7-2 and TRBJ2-3): GAGVSQSPSNKVTEKGKDVELRCDPISGHTALYWYRQSLGQGLEFLIYFQGNSAPDKSGLPSDRFSAERTGGSVSTLTIQRTQQEDSAVYLCASSSPASGQYFGPGTRLTVL.

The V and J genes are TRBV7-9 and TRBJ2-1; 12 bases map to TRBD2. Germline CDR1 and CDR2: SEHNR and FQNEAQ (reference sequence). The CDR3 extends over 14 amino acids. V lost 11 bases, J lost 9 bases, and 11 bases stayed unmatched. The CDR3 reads CAGVSSGRAGEQFF. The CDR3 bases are TGTGCCGGGGTTTCTAGCGGGAGGGCCGGTGAGCAGTTCTTC.

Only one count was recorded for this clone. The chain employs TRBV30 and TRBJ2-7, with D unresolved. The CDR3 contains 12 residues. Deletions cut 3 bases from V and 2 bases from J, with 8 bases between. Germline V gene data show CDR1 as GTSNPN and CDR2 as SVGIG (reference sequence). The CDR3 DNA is TGTGCCTGGAGGGAACAGACCTACGAGCAGTACTTC. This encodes CAWREQTYEQYF.

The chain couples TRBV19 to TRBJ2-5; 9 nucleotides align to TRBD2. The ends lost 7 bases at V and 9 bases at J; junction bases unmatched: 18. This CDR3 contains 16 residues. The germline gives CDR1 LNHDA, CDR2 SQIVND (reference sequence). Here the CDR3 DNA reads TGTGCCAGTACCGCCAAAGCTAGCGGGATACCCGAGGCCCAGTACTTC. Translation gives CASTAKASGIPEAQYF.

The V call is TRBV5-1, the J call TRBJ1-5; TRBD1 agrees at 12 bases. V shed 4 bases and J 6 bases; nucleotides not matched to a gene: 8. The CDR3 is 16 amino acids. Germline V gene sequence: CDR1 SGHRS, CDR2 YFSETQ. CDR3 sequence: CASSGGTGGAGQPQHF. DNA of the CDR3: TGCGCCAGCAGCGGGGGGACAGGGGGCGCAGGTCAGCCCCAGCATTTT.

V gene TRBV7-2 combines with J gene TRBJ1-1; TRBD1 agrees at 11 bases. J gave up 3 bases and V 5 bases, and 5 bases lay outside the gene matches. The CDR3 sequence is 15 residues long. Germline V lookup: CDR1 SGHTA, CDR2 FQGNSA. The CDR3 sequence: CASSPRTGGYTEAFF. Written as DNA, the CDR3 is TGTGCCAGCAGCCCGCGGACAGGGGGCTACACTGAAGCTTTCTTT. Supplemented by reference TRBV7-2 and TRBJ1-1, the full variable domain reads GAGVSQSPSNKVTEKGKDVELRCDPISGHTALYWYRQSLGQGLEFLIYFQGNSAPDKSGLPSDRFSAERTGGSVSTLTIQRTQQEDSAVYLCASSPRTGGYTEAFFGQGTRLTVV.

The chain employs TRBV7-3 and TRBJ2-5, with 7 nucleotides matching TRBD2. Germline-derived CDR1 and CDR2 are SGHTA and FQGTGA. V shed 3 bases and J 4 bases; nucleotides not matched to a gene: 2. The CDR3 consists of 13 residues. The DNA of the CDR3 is TGTGCCAGCAGCTTCGGGGGGTTAGAGACCCAGTACTTC. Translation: CASSFGGLETQYF. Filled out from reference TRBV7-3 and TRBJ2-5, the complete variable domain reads GAGVSQTPSNKVTEKGKYVELRCDPISGHTALYWYRQSLGQGPEFLIYFQGTGAADDSGLPNDRFFAVRPEGSVSTLKIQRTERGDSAVYLCASSFGGLETQYFGPGTRLLVL.

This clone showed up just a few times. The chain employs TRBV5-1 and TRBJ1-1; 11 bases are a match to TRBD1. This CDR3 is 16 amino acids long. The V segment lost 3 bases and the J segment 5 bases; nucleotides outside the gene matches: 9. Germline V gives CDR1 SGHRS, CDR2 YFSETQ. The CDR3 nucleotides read TGCGCCAGCAGCTCTGGACAGGGGGCGTGGGAAACTGAAGCTTTCTTT. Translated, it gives CASSSGQGAWETEAFF.

CDR3: CASSSTGTSGPRDTQYF. CDR3 DNA sequence: TGTGCCAGCAGCTCGACAGGGACTAGCGGCCCGAGGGATACGCAGTATTTT. The V gene is TRBV7-2, the J gene TRBJ2-3; 11 bases fit TRBD2. Germline assignment: CDR1 SGHTA and CDR2 FQGNSA. The CDR3 covers 17 residues. V shed 4 bases and J 6 bases; nucleotides not matched to a gene: 12.